This T cell receptor (beta chain) was sequenced during a study of chemoradiotherapy in HPV16-positive cancers. V lost 0 bases and J 3 bases, leaving 10 bases between the germline ends. Germline loops: CDR1 WNHNN, CDR2 SYGVQD (reference sequence). The length of the CDR3 is 15 residues. Profiled with immunoSEQ multiplex PCR; TCRdb holds only in-frame clones, not every one. The sample includes around 30,000 clones, 88% of them seen just once. This sequence originates from a human donor with HPV-associated anogenital cancer. J is TRBJ2-3 and V is TRBV10-1; D may correspond to TRBD1 or TRBD2 (6 bases each). The specimen comprised blood, sampled from a patient who underwent chemoradiotherapy. The CDR3 spells CASSESGGWTDTQYF. The CDR3 region has the DNA TGCGCCAGCAGTGAGTCGGGGGGCTGGACAGATACGCAGTATTTT.